The T cell receptor (beta chain) under discussion was sequenced for a study of blood T cell repertoires in COVID-19. CDR1 is SGDLS and CDR2 is YYNGEE in the germline V gene. CDR3 length equals 13 residues. J lost 4 bases, V lost 2 bases, and 0 bases had no gene match. Authors' analysis steps: Reference gene primers were amplified, and this amplification served to estimate nucleated cell counts. Libraries were prepared by immunoSEQ multiplex PCR; TCRdb keeps only in-frame clonotypes and omits some of them. Clone size and the V and J calls come from that table; the DNA yielded D and trimming. The repertoire holds 150,000 to 200,000 clones, approximately 95% seen once, with just under 2% in the top ten.

This receptor was identified in a woman in her sixties with COVID-19, enrolled during active disease. The chain combines TRBV9 with TRBJ2-5, with TRBD2 identical over 9 bases. The sequenced material came from peripheral blood. The CDR3 DNA reads as TGTGCCAGCAGCGTGGGACTAGCAGAGACCCAGTACTTC. Amino acid sequence: CASSVGLAETQYF.